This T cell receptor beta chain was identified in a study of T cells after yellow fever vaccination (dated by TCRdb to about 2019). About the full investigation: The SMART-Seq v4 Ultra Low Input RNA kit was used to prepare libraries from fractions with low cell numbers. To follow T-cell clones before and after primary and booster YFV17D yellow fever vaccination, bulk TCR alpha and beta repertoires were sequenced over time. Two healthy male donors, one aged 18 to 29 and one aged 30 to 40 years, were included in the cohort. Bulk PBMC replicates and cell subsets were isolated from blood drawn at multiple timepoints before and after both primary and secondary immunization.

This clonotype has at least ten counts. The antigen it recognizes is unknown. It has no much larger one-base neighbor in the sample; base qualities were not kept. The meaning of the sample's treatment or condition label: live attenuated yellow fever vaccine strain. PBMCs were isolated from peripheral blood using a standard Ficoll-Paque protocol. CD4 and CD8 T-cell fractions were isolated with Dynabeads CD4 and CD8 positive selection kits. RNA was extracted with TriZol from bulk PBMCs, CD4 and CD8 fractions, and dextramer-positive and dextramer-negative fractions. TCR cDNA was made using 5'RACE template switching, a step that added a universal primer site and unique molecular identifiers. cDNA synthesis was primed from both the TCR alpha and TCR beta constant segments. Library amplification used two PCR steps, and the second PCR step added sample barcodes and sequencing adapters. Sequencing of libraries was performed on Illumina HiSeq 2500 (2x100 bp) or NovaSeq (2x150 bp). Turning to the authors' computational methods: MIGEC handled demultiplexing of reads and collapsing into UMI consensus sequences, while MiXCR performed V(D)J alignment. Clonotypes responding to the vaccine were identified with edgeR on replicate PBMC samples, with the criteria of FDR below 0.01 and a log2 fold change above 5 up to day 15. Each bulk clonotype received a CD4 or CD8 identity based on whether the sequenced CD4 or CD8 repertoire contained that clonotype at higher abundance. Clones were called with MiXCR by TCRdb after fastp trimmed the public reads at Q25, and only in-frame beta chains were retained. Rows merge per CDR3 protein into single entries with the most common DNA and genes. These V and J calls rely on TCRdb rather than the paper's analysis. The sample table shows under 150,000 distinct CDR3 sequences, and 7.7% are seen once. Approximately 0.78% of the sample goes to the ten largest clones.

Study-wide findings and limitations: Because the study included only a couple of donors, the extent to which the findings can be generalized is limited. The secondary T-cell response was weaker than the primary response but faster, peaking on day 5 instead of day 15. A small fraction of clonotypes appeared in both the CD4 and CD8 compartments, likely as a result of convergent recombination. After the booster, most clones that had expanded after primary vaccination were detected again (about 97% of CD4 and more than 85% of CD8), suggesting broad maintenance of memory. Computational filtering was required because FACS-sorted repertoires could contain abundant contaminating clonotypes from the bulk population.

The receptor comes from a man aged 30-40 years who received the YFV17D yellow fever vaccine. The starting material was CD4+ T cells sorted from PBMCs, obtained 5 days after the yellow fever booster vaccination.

The CDR3 has the sequence CASSLQGPGELFF. DNA sequence: TGTGCCAGCAGCTTGCAGGGGCCCGGGGAGCTGTTTTTT. This chain joins TRBV5-4 to TRBJ2-2; TRBD1 is a weak D gene call, 6 bases matching. From cysteine to phenylalanine, the CDR3 is 13 amino acids long. Left in the record is the CDR3 DNA by itself, 39 bases read in frame from the first base. Based on the germline V gene (reference sequence), the CDR1 and CDR2 sequences are SGHNT and YYREEE. Between the V and J ends, shortened by 1 base and 6 bases respectively, the junction contains 7 bases. The CDR3, completed at both ends by the reference TRBV5-4 and TRBJ2-2 genes, gives the full variable domain ETGVTQSPTHLIKTRGQQVTLRCSSQSGHNTVSWYQQALGQGPQFIFQYYREEENGRGNFPPRFSGLQFPNYSSELNVNALELDDSALYLCASSLQGPGELFFGEGSRLTVL.